A single count supports the clone carrying this TCR beta chain. Its antigen is as yet unknown. The junction had 6 bases not matched to a gene; V was cut back by 0 bases and J by 3 bases. Germline-derived CDR1 and CDR2 are SGHNT and YYREEE (reference sequence). There are 15 residues in the CDR3. The method was immunoSEQ multiplex PCR; TCRdb's version includes in-frame clones alone and lacks a portion of them. The sample has about 80,000 clones, roughly 90% seen once. The source of the sample is a study of T cell responses to AZD1222 COVID-19 vaccine. Overall study results and limits: Only a handful of AZD1222 recipients, several in all, had baseline seropositivity. Donors, mostly white British, included more females; clonal diversity was possibly underestimated. Repertoires were obtained solely post-peak T cell response.

The TCR comes from an adult in good health. The source material was peripheral blood, sampled on day 0 of AZD1222 vaccination. The chain has TRBV5-4 and TRBJ2-7; 7 nucleotides align to TRBD1. The CDR3 region is CASSLDQGVLYEQYF. CDR3 nucleotides: TGTGCCAGCAGCTTGGATCAGGGGGTGCTCTACGAGCAGTACTTC.